This T cell receptor beta chain was captured in a study of T cell changes during pregnancy in multiple sclerosis. The CDR3 is made up of 15 amino acids. Trimming stripped 8 bases from V and 0 bases from J, with 11 bases between. Germline CDR1 is SNHLY and CDR2 is FYNNEI. Method: immunoSEQ multiplex PCR; TCRdb's copy keeps in-frame clones and lacks some. Among about 75,000 clones listed, about nine tenths were seen once. The genes are TRBV2 and TRBJ1-6; a weak D match, TRBD1 (5 bases). This clonotype originated in a female donor with multiple sclerosis, enrolled in a pregnancy study. This specimen consisted of CD4+ T cells from peripheral blood mononuclear cells, obtained before pregnancy. CDR3 loop: CASRTGISYNSPLHF. In DNA form, the CDR3 reads TGTGCCAGCCGAACAGGCATCTCCTATAATTCACCCCTCCACTTT.